This T cell receptor beta chain comes out of a study of CD8 T cells in ankylosing spondylitis. Only a few counts were recorded for this clonotype. The antigen remains undetermined. Making use of molecular barcodes, quantitative 5'-RACE generated TCR beta libraries. TCRdb reprocessed the 5' RACE reads with MiXCR, giving one entry per CDR3 protein. The table records some 270,000 distinct CDR3 sequences, around 32% of them present only once. Study-wide results and caveats: Disease-linked clones were found to be CD8+ and relatively rare in peripheral blood. Prior literature has documented some motif variants in synovial fluid and blood from reactive arthritis. Reportedly, disease-linked clones are significantly enriched in ankylosing spondylitis patients' matched synovial fluid.

Specimen: blood, either unsorted or a sorted T cell fraction (not recorded which). This receptor was obtained from a male donor with ankylosing spondylitis or in good health (not recorded which).

CDR3 residues: CASSPEGGEEQYF. The CDR3 DNA reads TGCGCCAGCAGCCCAGAAGGAGGGGAGGAGCAGTACTTC. V is TRBV4-1 and J is TRBJ2-7; a possible D gene is TRBD2 (6 bases). Germline assignment: CDR1 MGHRA and CDR2 YSYEKL. V lost 4 bases, J lost 7 bases, and 14 bases lay in between. This CDR3 has 13 amino acids.